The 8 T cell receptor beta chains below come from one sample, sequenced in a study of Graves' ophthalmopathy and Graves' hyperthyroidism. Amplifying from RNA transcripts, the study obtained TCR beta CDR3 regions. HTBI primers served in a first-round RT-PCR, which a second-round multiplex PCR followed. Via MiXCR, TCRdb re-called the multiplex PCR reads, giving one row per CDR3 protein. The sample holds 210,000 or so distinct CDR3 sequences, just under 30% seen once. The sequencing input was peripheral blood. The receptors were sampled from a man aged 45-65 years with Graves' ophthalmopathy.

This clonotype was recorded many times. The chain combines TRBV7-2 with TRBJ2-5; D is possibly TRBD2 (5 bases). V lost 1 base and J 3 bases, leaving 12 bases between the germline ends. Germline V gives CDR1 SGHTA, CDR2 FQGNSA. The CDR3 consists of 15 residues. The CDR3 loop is CASSLGPRAEETQYF. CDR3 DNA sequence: TGTGCCAGCAGCTTAGGGCCCCGAGCGGAAGAGACCCAGTACTTC. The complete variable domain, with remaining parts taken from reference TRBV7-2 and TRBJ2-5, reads GAGVSQSPSNKVTEKGKDVELRCDPISGHTALYWYRQSLGQGLEFLIYFQGNSAPDKSGLPSDRFSAERTGGSVSTLTIQRTQQEDSAVYLCASSLGPRAEETQYFGPGTRLLVL.

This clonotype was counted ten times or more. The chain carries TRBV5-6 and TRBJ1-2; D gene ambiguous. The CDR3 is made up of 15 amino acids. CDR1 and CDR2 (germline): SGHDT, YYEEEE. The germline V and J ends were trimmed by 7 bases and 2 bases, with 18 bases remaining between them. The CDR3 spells CASGWGDRTNYGYTF. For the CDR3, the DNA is TGTGCCAGCGGCTGGGGAGACCGTACAAACTATGGCTACACCTTC.

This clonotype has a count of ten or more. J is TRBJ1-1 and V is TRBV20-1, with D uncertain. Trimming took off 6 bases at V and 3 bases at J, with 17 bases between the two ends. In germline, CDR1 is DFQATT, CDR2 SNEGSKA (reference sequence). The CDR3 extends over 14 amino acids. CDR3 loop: CSARTPDGYTEAFF. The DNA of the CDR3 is TGCAGTGCACGCACCCCGGACGGCTACACTGAAGCTTTCTTT.

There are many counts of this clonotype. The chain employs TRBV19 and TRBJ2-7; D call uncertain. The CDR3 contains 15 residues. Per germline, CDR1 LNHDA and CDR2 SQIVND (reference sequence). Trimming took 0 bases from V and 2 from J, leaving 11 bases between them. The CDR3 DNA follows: TGTGCCAGTAGTATAGATAAGGGCTTGACCTACGAGCAGTACTTC. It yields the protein CASSIDKGLTYEQYF.

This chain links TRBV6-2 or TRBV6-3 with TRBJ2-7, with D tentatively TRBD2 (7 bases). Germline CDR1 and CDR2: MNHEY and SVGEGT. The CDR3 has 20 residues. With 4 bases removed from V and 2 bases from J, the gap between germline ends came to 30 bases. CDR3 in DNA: TGTGCCAGCAGTTCTCACCCGTTACAGGGTTCTAGCGGTCGACCCTACGAGCAGTACTTC. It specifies CASSSHPLQGSSGRPYEQYF.

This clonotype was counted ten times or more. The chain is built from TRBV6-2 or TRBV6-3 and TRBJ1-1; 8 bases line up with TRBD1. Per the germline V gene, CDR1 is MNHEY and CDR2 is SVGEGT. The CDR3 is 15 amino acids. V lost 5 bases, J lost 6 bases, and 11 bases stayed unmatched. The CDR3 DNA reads TGTGCCAGCAGTCCGGCCTCAACAGGGGGAGCTGAAGCTTTCTTT. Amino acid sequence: CASSPASTGGAEAFF.

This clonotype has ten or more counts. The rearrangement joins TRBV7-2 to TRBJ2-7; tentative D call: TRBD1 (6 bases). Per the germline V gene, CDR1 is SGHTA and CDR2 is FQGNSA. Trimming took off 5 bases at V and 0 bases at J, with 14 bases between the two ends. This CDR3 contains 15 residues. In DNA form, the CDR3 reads TGTGCCAGCAGCCCAGGGGTTTTAAGCTCCTACGAGCAGTACTTC. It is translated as CASSPGVLSSYEQYF.

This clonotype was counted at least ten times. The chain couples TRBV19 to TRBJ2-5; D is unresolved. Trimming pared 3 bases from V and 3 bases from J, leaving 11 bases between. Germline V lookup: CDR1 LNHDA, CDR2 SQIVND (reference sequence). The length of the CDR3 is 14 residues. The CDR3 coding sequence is TGTGCCAGTAGTATGGGCGGACGGGAAGAGACCCAGTACTTC. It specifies CASSMGGREETQYF.